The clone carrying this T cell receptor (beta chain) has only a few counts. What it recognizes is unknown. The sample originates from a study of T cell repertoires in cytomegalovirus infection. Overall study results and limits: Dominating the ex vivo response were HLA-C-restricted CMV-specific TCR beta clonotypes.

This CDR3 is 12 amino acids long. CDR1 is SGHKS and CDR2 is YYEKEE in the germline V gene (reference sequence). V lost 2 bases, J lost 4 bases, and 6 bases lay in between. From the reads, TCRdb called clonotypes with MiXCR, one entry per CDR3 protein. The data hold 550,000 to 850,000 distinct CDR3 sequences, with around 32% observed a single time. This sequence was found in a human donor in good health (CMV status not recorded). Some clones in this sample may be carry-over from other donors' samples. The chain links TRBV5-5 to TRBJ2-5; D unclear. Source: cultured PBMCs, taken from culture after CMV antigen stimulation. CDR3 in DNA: TGTGCCAGCAGCTTAAACGCAGAGACCCAGTACTTC. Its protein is CASSLNAETQYF.